The 20 T cell receptor beta chains listed next were all sequenced from one sample in a study of spatial heterogeneity in lung cancer. Time point in this sample: sample taken at primary tumor resection. The antigens for these receptors are not known. Study results and caveats: Counts that tracked tumor mutation counts were those of expanded intratumoral alpha and beta TCRs.

One entry per CDR3 protein results from TCRdb running MiXCR on the 5' RACE reads. The sample contains about 6,000 distinct CDR3 sequences, roughly 8.2% of which appear only once. The sample here was lung tumor tissue, taken at surgery. Receptors were obtained from a female donor with early-stage non-small cell lung cancer.

This clonotype appeared many times. As an off-target read in a library built for alpha chains, this beta chain has a frequency of little significance. The rearrangement joins TRBV7-2 to TRBJ2-2; D may be TRBD1 (5 bases). The CDR3 covers 15 residues. V was pared by 1 base and J by 1 base, with 7 bases between. Germline CDR1 is SGHTA and CDR2 is FQGNSA. The CDR3 loop reads CASSLVQGNTGELFF. The CDR3 nucleotides read TGTGCCAGCAGCTTAGTGCAGGGGAACACCGGGGAGCTGTTTTTT. Combining the CDR3 with reference TRBV7-2 and TRBJ2-2 gives the whole variable domain GAGVSQSPSNKVTEKGKDVELRCDPISGHTALYWYRQSLGQGLEFLIYFQGNSAPDKSGLPSDRFSAERTGGSVSTLTIQRTQQEDSAVYLCASSLVQGNTGELFFGEGSRLTVL.

This clonotype was observed many times. Because the library targeted alpha chains, this beta chain is an off-target read whose size means little. The chain is built from TRBV6-2 or TRBV6-3 and TRBJ2-7, with D possibly TRBD2 on 6 matching bases. V shed 5 bases and J shed 3 bases, with 14 bases lying between them. CDR1 and CDR2 from the germline V gene are MNHEY and SVGEGT. CDR3 size: 14 residues. CDR3 residues: CASSPSGYHYEQYF. In DNA form, the CDR3 reads TGTGCCAGCAGTCCCAGCGGGTACCACTACGAGCAGTACTTC.

This clonotype was recorded at least ten times. This beta chain is a stray sequence in a library constructed for alpha chains; its clone size is not meaningful. The rearrangement joins TRBV6-1 to TRBJ1-2, with 8 nucleotides matching TRBD1. Trimming cost V 8 bases and J 1 base; bases outside gene matches: 6. This CDR3 spans 14 amino acids. The V gene's germline CDR1 is MNHNS and CDR2 SASEGT. In DNA, the CDR3 is TGTGCCAGCGGGGGGACAGGACATAACTATGGCTACACCTTC. It encodes CASGGTGHNYGYTF.

About this clonotype itself: This beta chain is a stray read from a library made for alpha chains; its abundance is not meaningful. The genes are TRBV2 and TRBJ2-7; D unresolved. V was shortened by 2 bases and J by 3 bases, with 5 bases between the two germline ends. CDR1 is SNHLY and CDR2 is FYNNEI in the germline V gene. The CDR3 is 12 amino acids. The CDR3 is CASSELGYEQYF. The CDR3 nucleotides are TGTGCCAGCAGTGAACTGGGCTACGAGCAGTACTTC.

A single count supports this clonotype. The library was prepared for alpha chains; this beta chain is a stray read, so its frequency means little. The rearrangement joins TRBV5-1 to TRBJ2-7; 7 positions match TRBD1. V lost 4 bases to trimming and J lost 5 bases; unmatched junction nucleotides: 9. The CDR3 covers 14 residues. In germline, CDR1 is SGHRS, CDR2 YFSETQ. CDR3 DNA: TGCGCCAGCAGCCCGCTACAGGGGCACAACGAGCAGTACTTC. Translated, it gives CASSPLQGHNEQYF. The full variable domain, completed using reference TRBV5-1 and TRBJ2-7, is KAGVTQTPRYLIKTRGQQVTLSCSPISGHRSVSWYQQTPGQGLQFLFEYFSETQRNKGNFPGRFSGRQFSNSRSEMNVSTLELGDSALYLCASSPLQGHNEQYFGPGTRLTVT.

Sample share makes this clonotype medium-sized. This beta chain appears as a stray read in a library generated for alpha chains; its size is not informative. The chain links TRBV20-1 to TRBJ2-3; D remains unclear. V was cut by 2 bases and J by 2 bases, with 8 bases left in between. Germline assignment: CDR1 DFQATT and CDR2 SNEGSKA (reference sequence). The CDR3 covers 13 residues. The CDR3 nucleotides read TGCAGTGCTAGAAGAGCTACCACAGATACGCAGTATTTT. Translation gives CSARRATTDTQYF.

This clonotype counts as medium-sized. This beta chain lies outside the target of a library built for alpha chains; its clone size means little. This chain connects TRBV12-3 or TRBV12-4 to TRBJ2-2; D not certain. CDR3 length: 14 amino acids. Trimming pared 7 bases from V and 4 bases from J, leaving 13 bases between. DNA of the CDR3: TGTGCCAGCACCCCAGAAAGGACCACCGGGGAGCTGTTTTTT. Translation gives CASTPERTTGELFF.

With respect to this clonotype: With the library built for alpha chains, this beta chain is off target and its frequency is not meaningful. This chain uses TRBV20-1 with TRBJ1-6; TRBD1 matches 8 bases. CDR1 is DFQATT and CDR2 is SNEGSKA in the germline V gene (reference sequence). The V and J ends lost 2 bases and 11 bases, in that order; junction bases with no gene match: 8. This CDR3 comprises 14 residues. CDR3 sequence: CSARSRGLLAPLHF. The CDR3 DNA reads TGCAGTGCTAGATCCAGGGGGCTATTGGCACCCCTCCACTTT.

The table lists this clonotype with a few counts. Being off target in a library aimed at alpha chains, this beta chain has a size of little meaning. The V call is TRBV3-1, the J call TRBJ2-1; TRBD2 matches 8 bases. The CDR3 runs 15 residues. Germline V gene sequence: CDR1 LGHDT, CDR2 YNNKEL (reference sequence). V was pared by 4 bases and J by 1 base, with 3 bases of the junction left unmatched. CDR3 loop: CASSPTGGSYNEQFF. CDR3 nucleotide sequence: TGTGCCAGCAGCCCTACGGGGGGGTCCTACAATGAGCAGTTCTTC.

In its sample, this clonotype was seen many times. Since the library was made to target alpha chains, this beta chain is a stray read and its abundance is not meaningful. The V and J genes are TRBV24-1 and TRBJ2-7, with D hard to call. CDR1 and CDR2 (germline): KGHDR, SFDVKD. V lost 4 bases and J 4 bases, leaving 16 bases between the germline ends. The CDR3 is 15 residues long. CDR3: CATSDPGSLSYEQYF. CDR3 DNA sequence: TGTGCCACCAGTGACCCTGGGTCCCTCTCATACGAGCAGTACTTC.

This clonotype counts as large. A library prepared for alpha chains yielded this beta chain as an off-target read; its size is of little meaning. The V gene is TRBV4-3, the J gene TRBJ2-3; tentatively, D is TRBD2 (6 bases). The germline V gene has CDR1 LGHNA and CDR2 YSLEER. The CDR3 has 14 amino acids. V lost 4 bases and J 4 bases, leaving 12 bases between the germline ends. In DNA, the CDR3 is TGCGCCAGCAGCCGAGAGGGCGGGGCAGATACGCAGTATTTT. Its protein is CASSREGGADTQYF.

This clonotype was counted many times. This beta chain lies outside the target of a library built for alpha chains; its clone size means little. The rearrangement links TRBV27 to TRBJ1-1; 7 nucleotides align to TRBD1. With V trimmed by 0 bases and J by 1 base, 8 bases remained unmatched. The germline V gene encodes CDR1 MNHEY and CDR2 SMNVEV (reference sequence). The CDR3 sequence is 17 residues long. In nucleotides, the CDR3 is TGTGCCAGCAGTTTATCAAGGACAGGCCACTGGAACACTGAAGCTTTCTTT. Protein product: CASSLSRTGHWNTEAFF.

By share, this clonotype counts as medium-sized. This beta chain lies outside the target of a library built for alpha chains; its clone size means little. The genes are TRBV7-3 and TRBJ2-6; D tentatively fits TRBD1 or TRBD2 (5 bases each). Trimming stripped 3 bases from V and 0 bases from J, with 9 bases between. Germline values: CDR1 SGHTA, CDR2 FQGTGA. The CDR3 spans 16 residues. The CDR3 DNA follows: TGTGCCAGCAGCTTGGGACCGAGCTCTGGGGCCAACGTCCTGACTTTC. Residues: CASSLGPSSGANVLTF.

In its sample, this clonotype was seen many times. Since the library was made to target alpha chains, this beta chain is a stray read and its abundance is not meaningful. CDR3 sequence: CASSVNTYGYTF. CDR3 in DNA: TGTGCCAGCAGTGTCAACACCTATGGCTACACCTTC. The V gene is TRBV2, the J gene TRBJ1-2; no clear D. This CDR3 is built from 12 residues. The V gene lost 4 bases and the J gene lost 4 bases, with 7 bases spanning the gap. Per the germline V gene, CDR1 is SNHLY and CDR2 is FYNNEI.

This clonotype was seen ten or more times. Being off target in a library aimed at alpha chains, this beta chain has a size of little meaning. V gene TRBV7-8 combines with J gene TRBJ2-1; the D is unclear. Germline CDR1 SGHVS, CDR2 FQNEAQ. V gave up 2 bases and J gave up 5 bases, with 7 bases separating them. The CDR3 sequence is 13 residues long. This CDR3 is CASSLRRDNEQFF. Written as DNA, the CDR3 is TGTGCCAGCAGCTTAAGGAGAGACAATGAGCAGTTCTTC.

This clonotype was seen ten or more times. Since it is a stray read in a library aimed at alpha chains, this beta chain has a size that is not meaningful. The J gene is TRBJ2-2, the V gene TRBV6-6, with a possible D match to TRBD1 (8 bases). CDR3 size: 17 residues. Between the trimmed V and J ends, which lost 1 base and 3 bases, there was a span of 15 bases. Germline loops: CDR1 MNHNY, CDR2 SVGAGI (reference sequence). The CDR3 reads CASSYLTGGAHTGELFF. For the CDR3, the DNA is TGTGCCAGCAGTTACTTAACAGGGGGGGCGCACACCGGGGAGCTGTTTTTT.

By share, this clonotype counts as medium-sized. This beta chain is off target for a library built for alpha chains, so its abundance means little. The genes are TRBV9 and TRBJ1-3, with D maybe TRBD1 (5 bases). V dropped 3 bases and J dropped 0 bases, with 10 bases sitting between them. Germline V gene sequence: CDR1 SGDLS, CDR2 YYNGEE. The CDR3 contains 15 residues. Written as DNA, the CDR3 is TGTGCCAGCAGCGAGACAGTCAGCTCTGGAAACACCATATATTTT. Encoded protein: CASSETVSSGNTIYF.

In its sample, this clonotype ranks as medium-sized. Because the library targeted alpha chains, this beta chain is an off-target read whose size means little. The J gene is TRBJ2-7, the V gene TRBV7-2; 7 nucleotides align to TRBD1. Germline V gives CDR1 SGHTA, CDR2 FQGNSA. Trimming at V came to 0 bases and at J to 3 bases, leaving 8 bases not matched to a gene. This CDR3 has 16 residues. CDR3 nucleotide sequence: TGTGCCAGCAGCTTAGCGCCGGGACAGCTGAACTACGAGCAGTACTTC. Encoded protein: CASSLAPGQLNYEQYF.

This clonotype is deemed medium-sized. This beta chain is off target for a library built for alpha chains, so its abundance means little. The chain carries TRBV29-1 and TRBJ2-3; 11 bases fit TRBD2. CDR1 is SQVTM and CDR2 is ANQGSEA in the germline V gene. V shed 6 bases, J shed 2 bases, and the junction held 4 bases outside the gene matches. This CDR3 has 14 amino acids. CDR3 DNA: TGCAGCGTAGGGACTAGCGGAATCACAGATACGCAGTATTTT. It is translated as CSVGTSGITDTQYF.

By its share, this clonotype is medium-sized. As an off-target read in a library built for alpha chains, this beta chain has a frequency of little significance. The chain uses TRBV6-2 or TRBV6-3 and TRBJ1-5; D not certain. Germline V gene sequence: CDR1 MNHEY, CDR2 SVGEGT. Trimming removed 0 bases from V and 9 bases from J, with 12 bases in between. This CDR3 comprises 14 residues. The CDR3 coding sequence is TGTGCCAGCAGTTACTCCCATCAGGAATGGCCCCAGCATTTT. This translates into CASSYSHQEWPQHF.